What follows are 23 T cell receptor beta chains derived from one specimen sequenced in a study of siplizumab effects on memory and regulatory T cells (dated by TCRdb to the late 2010s). Library creation used the immunoSEQ multiplex PCR assay. TCRdb took over this immuneACCESS table, retaining in-frame rearrangements with V and J assigned. Such tables are incomplete; in checked studies, under half of the missing clones stem from an unresolved V gene, and the remainder is unexplained. Here the sample has roughly 25,000 clones; roughly 82% occur a single time. The ten largest clones add up to more than 20% of the sample. The sequenced sample consisted of memory CD4+ T cells sorted from blood. Taken with the paper, the label for cell subset or site translates to: unstimulated CD4+ memory T cells. Source of these receptors: a human donor in good health.

CDR3 in amino acids: CASSRDSNNEQFF. The CDR3 DNA reads TGTGCCAGCAGTCGGGACAGCAACAATGAGCAGTTCTTC. The chain couples TRBV2 to TRBJ2-1; TRBD1 aligns across 7 bases. V shed 5 bases, J shed 5 bases, and the junction held 3 bases outside the gene matches. This CDR3 is built from 13 residues. CDR1 is SNHLY, CDR2 FYNNEI, per germline.

The genes are TRBV18 and TRBJ2-1; tentative D call: TRBD1 (5 bases). Trimming removed 0 bases at V and 0 bases at J, with 9 bases between. The CDR3 runs to 16 residues. Germline V gene lookup returns CDR1 KGHSH and CDR2 LQKENI. This CDR3 is CASSPPRQSSYNEQFF. The CDR3 DNA reads as TGTGCCAGCTCACCACCTAGACAGAGCTCCTACAATGAGCAGTTCTTC. The complete variable domain, with remaining parts taken from reference TRBV18 and TRBJ2-1, reads NAGVMQNPRHLVRRRGQEARLRCSPMKGHSHVYWYRQLPEEGLKFMVYLQKENIIDESGMPKERFSAEFPKEGPSILRIQQVVRGDSAAYFCASSPPRQSSYNEQFFGPGTRLTVL.

J is TRBJ1-3 and V is TRBV5-1; TRBD1 aligns across 12 bases. Germline CDR1 and CDR2: SGHRS and YFSETQ. J lost 4 bases, V lost 4 bases, and 6 bases had no gene match. The CDR3 is 16 residues long. As DNA, the CDR3 is TGCGCCAGCAGCGCCCGGGACAGGGGGCGAGGAAACACCATATATTTT. It encodes CASSARDRGRGNTIYF. Combining the CDR3 with reference TRBV5-1 and TRBJ1-3 gives the whole variable domain KAGVTQTPRYLIKTRGQQVTLSCSPISGHRSVSWYQQTPGQGLQFLFEYFSETQRNKGNFPGRFSGRQFSNSRSEMNVSTLELGDSALYLCASSARDRGRGNTIYFGEGSWLTVV.

V and J are TRBV27 and TRBJ2-1; 10 positions agree with TRBD2. CDR3 length equals 13 residues. J was trimmed by 11 bases and V by 4 bases; bases with no gene match: 5. Germline CDR1 reads MNHEY; CDR2 reads SMNVEV (reference sequence). The CDR3: CASSYTSGIKQFF. For the CDR3, the DNA is TGTGCCAGCAGTTATACTAGCGGGATAAAGCAGTTCTTC.

Regarding this clone: Other DNA sequences in the same sample also yield this CDR3. This chain links TRBV6-5 with TRBJ1-2, with D unresolved. Germline V gives CDR1 MNHEY, CDR2 SVGAGI. CDR3 size: 12 residues. V lost 0 bases, J lost 4 bases, and 3 bases lay in between. The CDR3 loop reads CASSYSGYGYTF. The CDR3 DNA reads as TGTGCCAGCAGTTACTCAGGCTATGGCTACACCTTC.

V and J are TRBV5-4 and TRBJ1-2; no definite D call. The ends were cut back, 4 bases at V and 6 bases at J, with 13 bases in the middle. CDR1 and CDR2 from the germline V gene are SGHNT and YYREEE (reference sequence). The CDR3 sequence is 13 residues long. CDR3 nucleotide sequence: TGTGCCAGCAGCCCAACAGCCTCCGATGGCTACACCTTC. As protein: CASSPTASDGYTF.

V gene TRBV6-1 combines with J gene TRBJ2-7, with D maybe TRBD2 (5 bases). Per the germline V gene, CDR1 is MNHNS and CDR2 is SASEGT. The CDR3 runs 10 residues. V shed 10 bases and J shed 6 bases, with 10 bases lying between them. The CDR3 nucleotides read TGTGCCACCGGACTCCGCGAGCAGTACTTC. Translating gives CATGLREQYF.

This clone was seen only once. This specimen includes other DNA sequences encoding the same CDR3. The chain carries TRBV19 and TRBJ2-7; TRBD2 matches 13 bases. Germline trimming cut 5 bases from V and 3 bases from J; bases unmatched to any gene: 4. CDR3 size: 15 residues. The germline V gene has CDR1 LNHDA and CDR2 SQIVND (reference sequence). The CDR3 DNA reads TGTGCCAGTAGTCCTCGGACTAGCGGGAGCTACGAGCAGTACTTC. The encoded protein is CASSPRTSGSYEQYF.

The table lists this clone with a count of one. This chain connects TRBV19 to TRBJ2-3; no definite D call. The CDR3 has 12 amino acids. CDR1 and CDR2 (germline): LNHDA, SQIVND (reference sequence). Between the trimmed V and J ends, which lost 9 bases and 2 bases, there was a span of 9 bases. The CDR3 DNA is TGTGCCAGCGAAGGTAACACAGATACGCAGTATTTT. As protein: CASEGNTDTQYF.

The chain couples TRBV30 to TRBJ1-6; D ambiguous. CDR3 length equals 13 residues. The germline V gene encodes CDR1 GTSNPN and CDR2 SVGIG (reference sequence). V lost 5 bases and J lost 0, with 5 bases in between. This CDR3 reads CAWGSSYNSPLHF. CDR3 DNA: TGTGCCTGGGGGAGCTCCTATAATTCACCCCTCCACTTT.

There are a few counts of this clone. The rearrangement uses TRBV19 and TRBJ1-1; 7 bases are shared with TRBD1. V was clipped by 5 bases and J by 4 bases; unmatched bases: 10. From germline, CDR1 is LNHDA and CDR2 SQIVND (reference sequence). The CDR3 totals 15 residues. CDR3 amino acids: CASSANRGRGTEAFF. The CDR3 bases are TGTGCCAGTAGTGCAAACAGGGGTAGAGGCACTGAAGCTTTCTTT.

This chain joins TRBV5-1 and TRBJ2-7; 8 bases map to TRBD1. Germline loops: CDR1 SGHRS, CDR2 YFSETQ. V lost 4 bases to trimming and J lost 5 bases; unmatched junction nucleotides: 8. This CDR3 is 14 amino acids long. CDR3 nucleotides: TGCGCCAGCAGCCCTCACCGGACAGGGAACGAGCAGTACTTC. This codes for CASSPHRTGNEQYF.

The gene calls are TRBV2 and TRBJ1-1; TRBD1 matches 8 bases. The CDR3 consists of 14 residues. From germline, CDR1 is SNHLY and CDR2 FYNNEI. V was pared by 6 bases and J by 4 bases, with 7 bases of the junction left unmatched. The CDR3 nucleotides are TGTGCCAGCAGAGATACAGGGGGAGGCACTGAAGCTTTCTTT. Its protein product is CASRDTGGGTEAFF.

V usage is TRBV5-6 and J usage is TRBJ2-1; TRBD1 agrees at 8 bases. Germline assignment: CDR1 SGHDT and CDR2 YYEEEE. CDR3 length: 15 residues. Trimming at V came to 4 bases and at J to 4 bases, leaving 7 bases not matched to a gene. In DNA, the CDR3 is TGTGCCAGCAGCGGGACAGGAAACCGTTACAATGAGCAGTTCTTC. Translation: CASSGTGNRYNEQFF.

This clone turned up a few times. The CDR3 nucleotides read TGCAGCGTTGCCCGACAGGGGAGGAACACTGAAGCTTTCTTT. Amino acid sequence: CSVARQGRNTEAFF. This chain connects TRBV29-1 to TRBJ1-1; 8 positions agree with TRBD1. The CDR3 runs 14 residues. Germline V gene lookup returns CDR1 SQVTM and CDR2 ANQGSEA. The V segment lost 4 bases and the J segment 1 base; nucleotides outside the gene matches: 5.

The chain joins TRBV9 to TRBJ2-6; no definite D call. V was shortened by 3 bases and J by 0 bases, with 28 bases between the two germline ends. The CDR3 covers 22 residues. Per the germline V gene, CDR1 is SGDLS and CDR2 is YYNGEE. CDR3 in amino acids: CASSESDGGRGVGNSGANVLTF. As DNA, the CDR3 is TGTGCCAGCAGCGAGTCTGACGGTGGTAGAGGAGTGGGCAACTCTGGGGCCAACGTCCTGACTTTC.

This sequence joins TRBV5-4 and TRBJ2-2; D uncertain. Germline values: CDR1 SGHNT, CDR2 YYREEE (reference sequence). The V and J ends lost 0 bases and 7 bases respectively, with 10 bases between them. There are 14 residues in the CDR3. CDR3 sequence: CASSLEVLGGELFF. The CDR3 DNA follows: TGTGCCAGCAGCTTGGAAGTCCTCGGCGGGGAGCTGTTTTTT. Based on the CDR3 plus reference TRBV5-4 and TRBJ2-2, the full variable domain is ETGVTQSPTHLIKTRGQQVTLRCSSQSGHNTVSWYQQALGQGPQFIFQYYREEENGRGNFPPRFSGLQFPNYSSELNVNALELDDSALYLCASSLEVLGGELFFGEGSRLTVL.

This clone was counted only a few times. CDR3 nucleotides: TGTGCCAGCAGTTTATTAGGTCCACTACACGAGCAGTACTTC. Its translation is CASSLLGPLHEQYF. The rearrangement uses TRBV28 and TRBJ2-7; unclear D gene. The ends were cut back, 1 base at V and 5 bases at J, with 12 bases in the middle. The CDR3 is made up of 14 amino acids. The germline gives CDR1 MDHEN, CDR2 SYDVKM. Full variable domain (missing parts from reference TRBV28 and TRBJ2-7): DVKVTQSSRYLVKRTGEKVFLECVQDMDHENMFWYRQDPGLGLRLIYFSYDVKMKEKGDIPEGYSVSREKKERFSLILESASTNQTSMYLCASSLLGPLHEQYFGPGTRLTVT.

V and J are TRBV6-1 and TRBJ2-1; 8 bases match TRBD1. Germline CDR1 reads MNHNS; CDR2 reads SASEGT. The CDR3 has 14 residues. The junction had 2 bases not matched to a gene; V was cut back by 7 bases and J by 0 bases. CDR3 in amino acids: CASTDRASYNEQFF. In DNA form, the CDR3 reads TGTGCCAGCACGGACAGGGCCTCCTACAATGAGCAGTTCTTC.

The genes are TRBV28 and TRBJ1-4; D might be TRBD1 (5 bases). The CDR3 consists of 12 residues. Deletions cut 5 bases from V and 8 bases from J, with 9 bases between. The V gene's germline CDR1 is MDHEN and CDR2 SYDVKM. The CDR3 coding sequence is TGTGCCAGCAGTCAGAGGGGAGAAAAACTGTTTTTT. It encodes CASSQRGEKLFF.

This chain connects TRBV7-3 to TRBJ2-6; 7 bases map to TRBD1. Germline V lookup: CDR1 SGHTA, CDR2 FQGTGA. CDR3 length: 15 residues. The V segment lost 6 bases and the J segment 4 bases; nucleotides outside the gene matches: 6. The CDR3 sequence: CASSPRGTGANVLTF. The CDR3 nucleotides are TGTGCCAGCAGTCCCAGGGGGACCGGGGCCAACGTCCTGACTTTC.

For this clone: The same CDR3 arises from other DNA sequences in this sample as well. The chain combines TRBV19 with TRBJ2-1; tentatively, D is TRBD1 or TRBD2 (5 bases each). CDR3 length: 12 amino acids. The V end was cut by 3 bases, the J end by 9 bases, with 9 bases between. Germline loops: CDR1 LNHDA, CDR2 SQIVND (reference sequence). This CDR3 is CASSMGDGEQFF. The CDR3 DNA reads as TGTGCCAGTAGTATGGGGGATGGTGAGCAGTTCTTC.

J is TRBJ1-5 and V is TRBV6-1, with D possibly being TRBD1 (6 bases). The CDR3 loop spans 16 amino acids. Per the germline V gene, CDR1 is MNHNS and CDR2 is SASEGT. The V and J ends lost 4 bases and 5 bases respectively, with 18 bases between them. The CDR3 bases are TGTGCCAGCAGTGGGGGGTGGGCAGGGGACTATCAGCCCCAGCATTTT. Amino acids: CASSGGWAGDYQPQHF.